This TCR beta chain emerged from a study of human T cells and chemical hapten exposure. For the study at large: Throughout the roughly 22-week study, diphenylcyclopropenone was applied weekly to the patients' scalps. Regarding the study as a whole: The number of TCRs above 1 in 1000 frequency did not change after DPC sensitization.

Time point indicated: patch test 3, about 24 weeks after DPC sensitization. The treatment here: therapeutic diphenylcyclopropenone sensitization with weekly scalp DPC. Each CDR3 protein gets one entry after TCRdb re-called the RACE reads with MiXCR. The sample lists tens of thousands of distinct CDR3 sequences, approximately 9.9% occurring once. A note on this clonotype: Its antigen is still unknown.

The CDR3 is 15 residues long. The V and J ends lost 8 bases and 4 bases respectively, with 17 bases between them. The V gene's germline CDR1 is SGHTA and CDR2 FQGNSA. This TCR came from a middle-aged woman with alopecia areata. Some clones in this sample may be carry-over from other donors' samples. The gene calls are TRBV7-2 and TRBJ2-2; D is perhaps TRBD1 or TRBD2 (6 bases each). The material was whole blood, obtained in connection with sensitization to the hapten diphenylcyclopropenone (DPC). The CDR3 coding sequence is TGTGCCAGCCATGTATCACAGGGAGGCACCGGGGAGCTGTTTTTT. It specifies CASHVSQGGTGELFF.